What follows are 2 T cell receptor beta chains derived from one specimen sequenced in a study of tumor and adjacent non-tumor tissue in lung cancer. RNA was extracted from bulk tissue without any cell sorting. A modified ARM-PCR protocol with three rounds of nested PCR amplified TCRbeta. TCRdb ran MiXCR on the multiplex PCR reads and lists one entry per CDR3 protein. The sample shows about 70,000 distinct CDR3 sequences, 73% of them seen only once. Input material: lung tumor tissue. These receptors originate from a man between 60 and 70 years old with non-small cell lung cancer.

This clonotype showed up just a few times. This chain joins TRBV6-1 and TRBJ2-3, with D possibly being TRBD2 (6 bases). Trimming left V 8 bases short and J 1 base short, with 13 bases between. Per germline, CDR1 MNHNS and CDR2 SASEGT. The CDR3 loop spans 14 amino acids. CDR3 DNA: TGTGCCAGCTTATTGACTAGAGGCACAGATACGCAGTATTTT. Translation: CASLLTRGTDTQYF.

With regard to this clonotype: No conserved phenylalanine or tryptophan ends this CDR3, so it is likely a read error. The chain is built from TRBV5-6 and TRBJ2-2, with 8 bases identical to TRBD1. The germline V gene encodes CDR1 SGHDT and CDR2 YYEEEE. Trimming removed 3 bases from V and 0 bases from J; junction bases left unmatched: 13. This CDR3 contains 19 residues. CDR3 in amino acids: CASSSPYLDRVANTGELFS. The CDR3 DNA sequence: TGTGCCAGCAGCTCGCCCTACCTGGACAGGGTTGCGAACACCGGGGAGCTGTTTTCT.